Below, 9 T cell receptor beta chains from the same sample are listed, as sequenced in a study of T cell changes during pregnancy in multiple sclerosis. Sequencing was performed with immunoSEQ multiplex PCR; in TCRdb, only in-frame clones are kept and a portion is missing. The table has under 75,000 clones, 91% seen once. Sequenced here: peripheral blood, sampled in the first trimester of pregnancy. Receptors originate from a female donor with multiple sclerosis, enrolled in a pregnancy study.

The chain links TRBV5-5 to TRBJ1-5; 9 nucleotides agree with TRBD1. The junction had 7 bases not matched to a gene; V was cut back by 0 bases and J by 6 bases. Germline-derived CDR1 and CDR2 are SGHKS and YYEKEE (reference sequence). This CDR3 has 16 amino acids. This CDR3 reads CASSLEGTGTSQPQHF. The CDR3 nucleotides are TGTGCCAGCAGCTTGGAAGGGACAGGGACAAGTCAGCCCCAGCATTTT.

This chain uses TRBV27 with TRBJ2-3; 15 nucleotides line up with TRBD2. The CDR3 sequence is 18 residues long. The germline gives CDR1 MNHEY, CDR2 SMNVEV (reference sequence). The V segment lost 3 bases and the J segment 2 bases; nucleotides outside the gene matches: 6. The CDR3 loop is CASSFLGLAGGYTDTQYF. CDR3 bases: TGTGCCAGCAGTTTCCTCGGACTAGCGGGAGGGTACACAGATACGCAGTATTTT.

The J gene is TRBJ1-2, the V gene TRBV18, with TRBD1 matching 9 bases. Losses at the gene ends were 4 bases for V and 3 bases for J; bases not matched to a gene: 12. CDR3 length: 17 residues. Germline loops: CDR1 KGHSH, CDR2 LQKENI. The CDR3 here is CASSLKPSDRGDYGYTF. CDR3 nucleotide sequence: TGTGCCAGCTCACTAAAACCCTCGGACAGGGGAGACTATGGCTACACCTTC.

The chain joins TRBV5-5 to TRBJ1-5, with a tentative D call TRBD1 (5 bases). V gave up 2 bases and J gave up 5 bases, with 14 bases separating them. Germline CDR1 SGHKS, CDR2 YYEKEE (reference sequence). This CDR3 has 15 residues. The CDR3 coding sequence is TGTGCCAGCAGCTTAATTTCAGGGATCGATCAGCCCCAGCATTTT. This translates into CASSLISGIDQPQHF.

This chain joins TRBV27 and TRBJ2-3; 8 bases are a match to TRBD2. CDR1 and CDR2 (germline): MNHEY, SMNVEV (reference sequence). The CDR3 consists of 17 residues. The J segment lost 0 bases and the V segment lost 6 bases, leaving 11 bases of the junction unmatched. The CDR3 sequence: CASSPNGLAGSTDTQYF. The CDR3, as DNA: TGTGCCAGCAGCCCGAATGGATTAGCGGGGAGCACAGATACGCAGTATTTT.

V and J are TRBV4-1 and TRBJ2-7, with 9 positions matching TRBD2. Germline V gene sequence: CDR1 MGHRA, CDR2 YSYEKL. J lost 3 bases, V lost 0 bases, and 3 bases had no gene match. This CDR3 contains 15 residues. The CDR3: CASSQELAGFYEQYF. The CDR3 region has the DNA TGCGCCAGCAGCCAAGAACTAGCGGGCTTCTACGAGCAGTACTTC.

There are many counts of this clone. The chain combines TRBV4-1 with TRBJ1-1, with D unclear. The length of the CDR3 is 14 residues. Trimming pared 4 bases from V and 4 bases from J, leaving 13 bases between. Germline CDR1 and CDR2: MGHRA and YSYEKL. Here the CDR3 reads CASSPREGGTEAFF. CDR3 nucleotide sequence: TGCGCCAGCAGCCCCCGGGAGGGTGGCACTGAAGCTTTCTTT.

This chain's CDR3 is CAGAVQSNEKLFF. The CDR3 bases are TGTGCCGGGGCAGTCCAGTCTAATGAAAAACTGTTTTTT. V gene TRBV30 combines with J gene TRBJ1-4; a weak D match, TRBD1 (5 bases). V was shortened by 8 bases and J by 3 bases, with 13 bases between the two germline ends. The CDR3 runs 13 residues. CDR1 and CDR2 (germline): GTSNPN, SVGIG (reference sequence).

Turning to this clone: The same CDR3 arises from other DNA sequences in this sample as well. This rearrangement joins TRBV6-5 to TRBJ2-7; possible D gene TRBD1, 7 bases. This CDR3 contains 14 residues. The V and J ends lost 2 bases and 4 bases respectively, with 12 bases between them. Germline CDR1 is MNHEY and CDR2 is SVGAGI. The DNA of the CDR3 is TGTGCCAGCAGTTACGCGGGACAGACATACGAGCAGTACTTC. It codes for CASSYAGQTYEQYF.